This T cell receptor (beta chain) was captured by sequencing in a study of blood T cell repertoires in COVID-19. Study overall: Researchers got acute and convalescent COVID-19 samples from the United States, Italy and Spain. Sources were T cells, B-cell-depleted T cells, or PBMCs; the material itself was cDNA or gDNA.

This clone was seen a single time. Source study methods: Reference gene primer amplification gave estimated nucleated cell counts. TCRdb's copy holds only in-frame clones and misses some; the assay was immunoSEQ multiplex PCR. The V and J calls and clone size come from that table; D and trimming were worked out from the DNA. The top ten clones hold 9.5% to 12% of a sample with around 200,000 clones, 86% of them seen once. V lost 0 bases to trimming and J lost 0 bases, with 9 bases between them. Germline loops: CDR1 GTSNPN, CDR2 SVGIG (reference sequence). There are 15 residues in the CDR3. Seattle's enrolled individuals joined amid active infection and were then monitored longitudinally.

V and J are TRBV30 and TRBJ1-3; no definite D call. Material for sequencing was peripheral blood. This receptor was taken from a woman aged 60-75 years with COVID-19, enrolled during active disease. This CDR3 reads CAWSVAASSGNTIYF. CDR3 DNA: TGTGCCTGGAGTGTCGCAGCGAGCTCTGGAAACACCATATATTTT.